This TCR beta chain was obtained from a study of long-term antiretroviral therapy in people with HIV. Turning to the study itself: The 2015 immediate-ART recommendation came about a decade after the earliest samples.

Per the germline V gene, CDR1 is MNHEY and CDR2 is SVGAGI. V lost 6 bases, J lost 2 bases, and 12 bases lay in between. CDR3 length: 14 amino acids. Cryopreserved PBMC samples of roughly 0.95-11 million cells were used for DNA extraction. Survey-level resolution applied to immunoSEQ assay v3.0. TCRdb's copy holds only in-frame clones and misses some; the assay was immunoSEQ multiplex PCR. Of more than 7,000 clones listed, about 74% are singletons. To note about this clone: The antigen remains undetermined.

Study-level findings and limits: With ART, diversity went up but was still lower than in transplant donor controls. Compared with controls, HIV repertoires showed narrower CDR3 length ranges.

The sequences come from unsorted PBMCs, collected about 0.9 years before starting antiretroviral therapy. V gene TRBV6-5 combines with J gene TRBJ2-3; TRBD2 is a possible D gene (6 bases). The sequence came from a man aged 40-49 years with HIV. The CDR3 bases are TGTGCCAGCAGGTCCGGGACTTACACAGATACGCAGTATTTT. This translates into CASRSGTYTDTQYF.